The 32 T cell receptor beta chains below come from one sample, sequenced in a study of blood T cell repertoires in COVID-19. This table comes from immunoSEQ multiplex PCR, and its TCRdb copy is limited to in-frame clones, with some not included. This table has 75,000 to 90,000 clones, roughly nine tenths appearing once. The source material was peripheral blood. Every receptor here comes from a man aged 45-65 years with active or convalescent COVID-19.

Written as DNA, the CDR3 is TGTGCCAGCAGTGACAGTGGCAATCAGCCCCAGCATTTT. Its protein product is CASSDSGNQPQHF. The rearrangement links TRBV2 to TRBJ1-5, with D unresolved. In germline, CDR1 is SNHLY, CDR2 FYNNEI. V lost 3 bases and J 2 bases, leaving 5 bases between the germline ends. The CDR3 contains 13 residues.

V is TRBV12-3 or TRBV12-4 and J is TRBJ1-2, with D unresolved. Trimming cost V 2 bases and J 3 bases, with 4 bases left between them. The CDR3 consists of 12 residues. CDR3 sequence reads: CASSLHDYGYTF. CDR3 bases: TGTGCCAGCAGTTTACATGACTATGGCTACACCTTC.

J is TRBJ2-7 and V is TRBV6-5; D is possibly TRBD1 (5 bases). This CDR3 comprises 15 residues. V was shortened by 0 bases and J by 2 bases, with 11 bases between the two germline ends. Germline CDR1 is MNHEY and CDR2 is SVGAGI. CDR3 sequence (DNA): TGTGCCAGCAGTTACTCTTCCAGGGCCACCTACGAGCAGTACTTC. Protein: CASSYSSRATYEQYF.

This clone was counted only a few times. The rearrangement links TRBV28 to TRBJ1-3; 8 bases are a match to TRBD1. With 7 bases clipped from V and 2 bases from J, the junction kept 7 bases outside the gene matches. CDR1 MDHEN and CDR2 SYDVKM come from the germline V gene. The CDR3 spans 15 residues. CDR3 loop: CASMAGGTTGNTIYF. The CDR3 nucleotides are TGTGCCAGCATGGCAGGGGGCACTACTGGAAACACCATATATTTT. The full variable domain, with the rest looked up from reference TRBV28 and TRBJ1-3, is DVKVTQSSRYLVKRTGEKVFLECVQDMDHENMFWYRQDPGLGLRLIYFSYDVKMKEKGDIPEGYSVSREKKERFSLILESASTNQTSMYLCASMAGGTTGNTIYFGEGSWLTVV.

This chain links TRBV4-1 with TRBJ1-6; possibly TRBD1 for D (5 bases). The germline gives CDR1 MGHRA, CDR2 YSYEKL. The CDR3 has 17 amino acids. Trimming removed 8 bases from V and 0 bases from J, with 17 bases in between. The CDR3 sequence is CASQSQEGSSYNSPLHF. As DNA, the CDR3 is TGCGCCAGCCAAAGCCAGGAGGGGAGCTCCTATAATTCACCCCTCCACTTT.

This clone was recorded once. This chain links TRBV3-1 (or the pseudogene TRBV3-2) with TRBJ1-6; D not certain. The CDR3 runs to 15 residues. Trimming left V 2 bases short and J 7 bases short, with 12 bases between. Looked up from germline, CDR1 is LGHDT and CDR2 is YNNKEL (reference sequence). The CDR3 DNA sequence: TGTGCCAGCAGCCAAAATCAGGTTTTCAATTCACCCCTCCACTTT. This translates into CASSQNQVFNSPLHF.

The chain has TRBV6-6 and TRBJ1-4; TRBD1 matches 12 bases. V lost 5 bases and J lost 4; bases outside the gene matches: 8. Germline CDR1 and CDR2: MNHNY and SVGAGI (reference sequence). The CDR3 consists of 17 residues. CDR3 sequence (DNA): TGTGCCAGCAGTCCCGCCGGGACAGGGGGCCTTAATGAAAAACTGTTTTTT. It translates to CASSPAGTGGLNEKLFF.

This clone has just a few counts. The V gene is TRBV9, the J gene TRBJ2-3; D is perhaps TRBD1 (6 bases). This CDR3 has 16 amino acids. The V gene lost 5 bases and the J gene lost 3 bases, with 19 bases spanning the gap. Germline V gene sequence: CDR1 SGDLS, CDR2 YYNGEE. CDR3: CASSGTLTGITDTQYF. The CDR3 region has the DNA TGTGCCAGCAGTGGGACGCTGACAGGTATAACAGATACGCAGTATTTT.

The chain employs TRBV24-1 and TRBJ2-6, with D unresolved. The CDR3 covers 17 residues. The V gene lost 2 bases and the J gene lost 2 bases, with 12 bases spanning the gap. Germline V lookup: CDR1 KGHDR, CDR2 SFDVKD. The CDR3 loop reads CATSDSIGRTGANVLTF. CDR3 sequence (DNA): TGTGCCACCAGTGATTCAATTGGGCGTACTGGGGCCAACGTCCTGACTTTC.

This chain uses TRBV2 with TRBJ2-1; 15 nucleotides agree with TRBD2. The V gene end was trimmed by 6 bases and the J gene end by 0 bases; junction bases not matched to a gene: 12. Germline V gives CDR1 SNHLY, CDR2 FYNNEI. The CDR3 length is 20 residues. The CDR3 region is CASSVGRGLAGGSSYNEQFF. Written as DNA, the CDR3 is TGTGCCAGCAGCGTAGGGCGAGGACTAGCGGGGGGGAGCTCCTACAATGAGCAGTTCTTC.

V and J are TRBV9 and TRBJ1-6, with D perhaps TRBD1 (6 bases). This CDR3 is built from 15 residues. Trimming took off 0 bases at V and 11 bases at J, with 15 bases between the two ends. In germline, CDR1 is SGDLS, CDR2 YYNGEE. This CDR3 reads CASSVEAGPGAPLHF. Here the CDR3 DNA reads TGTGCCAGCAGCGTAGAGGCAGGGCCAGGGGCACCCCTCCACTTT.

The V gene is TRBV3-1 (or the pseudogene TRBV3-2), the J gene TRBJ1-4, with 10 bases identical to TRBD1. Trimming took 0 bases from V and 8 from J; bases not matched to a gene: 6. Germline CDR1 is LGHDT and CDR2 is YNNKEL (reference sequence). This CDR3 spans 16 amino acids. DNA for the CDR3: TGTGCCAGCAGCCAAGATCAGACAGGGGGCAGGGAAAAACTGTTTTTT. Translation: CASSQDQTGGREKLFF.

This clone has only one observation. The gene calls are TRBV7-7 and TRBJ2-1; 9 bases map to TRBD1. V trimming: 4 bases; J trimming: 4 bases; junction bases outside the gene matches: 8. The CDR3 contains 16 residues. The germline CDR1 and CDR2 sequences are SSHAT and FNYEAQ (reference sequence). Here the CDR3 reads CASSSSGTGLYNEQFF. In DNA form, the CDR3 reads TGTGCCAGCAGCTCCTCCGGGACAGGGCTATACAATGAGCAGTTCTTC.

The chain recombines TRBV4-3 with TRBJ2-7; D might be TRBD1 (5 bases). Germline lookup yields CDR1 LGHNA and CDR2 YSLEER. Trimming cost V 0 bases and J 3 bases, with 9 bases left between them. This CDR3 has 14 amino acids. CDR3 residues: CASSQDARDYEQYF. The CDR3 coding sequence is TGCGCCAGCAGCCAAGATGCCAGGGACTACGAGCAGTACTTC.

As DNA, the CDR3 is TGTGCCAGCAGTCTCACAGGGTGGTATAACTATGGCTACACCTTC. Its protein is CASSLTGWYNYGYTF. The rearrangement joins TRBV6-2 or TRBV6-3 to TRBJ1-2; TRBD1 might be the D (6 bases). The CDR3 totals 15 residues. Germline assignment: CDR1 MNHEY and CDR2 SVGEGT. V dropped 5 bases and J dropped 1 base, with 14 bases sitting between them.

The table lists this clone with a few counts. The V and J genes are TRBV14 and TRBJ1-5; 9 bases agree with TRBD1. The CDR3 loop spans 14 amino acids. Looked up from germline, CDR1 is SGHDN and CDR2 is FVKESK. Trimming removed 6 bases from V and 6 bases from J; junction bases left unmatched: 6. In DNA form, the CDR3 reads TGTGCCAGCAGTCCGACAGGGGGAACTCAGCCCCAGCATTTT. The encoded protein is CASSPTGGTQPQHF.

CDR3 sequence: CSVVRGGLGGTGELFF. CDR3 nucleotides: TGCAGCGTTGTACGCGGAGGTCTTGGAGGGACCGGGGAGCTGTTTTTT. The rearrangement uses TRBV29-1 and TRBJ2-2, with a tentative D call TRBD2 (6 bases). The germline gives CDR1 SQVTM, CDR2 ANQGSEA. The CDR3 is 16 residues long. V lost 4 bases, J lost 5 bases, and 20 bases lay in between.

The chain is built from TRBV18 and TRBJ1-1; D may be TRBD1 (5 bases). This CDR3 has 16 amino acids. V was shortened by 1 base and J by 9 bases, with 21 bases between the two germline ends. Germline CDR1 and CDR2: KGHSH and LQKENI. The CDR3 nucleotides read TGTGCCAGCTCACCACGGAGGGGCGCCGACTCCGTTAAAGCTTTCTTT. Protein product: CASSPRRGADSVKAFF.

The CDR3 here is CASSLISSGGNVAKNIQYF. The DNA of the CDR3 is TGTGCCAGCAGCTTAATTAGTAGCGGGGGGAACGTAGCCAAAAACATTCAGTACTTC. This chain joins TRBV7-8 and TRBJ2-4, with 10 positions matching TRBD2. CDR3 length: 19 amino acids. Germline values: CDR1 SGHVS, CDR2 FQNEAQ. The trim removed 2 bases at V and 0 bases at J, leaving 10 bases unmatched.

This clone was counted once. V and J are TRBV11-2 and TRBJ1-1; D perhaps matches TRBD1 (5 bases). Between the trimmed V and J ends, which lost 1 base and 1 base, there was a span of 7 bases. The CDR3 sequence is 14 residues long. Germline CDR1 is SGHAT and CDR2 is FQNNGV. The CDR3 is CASSLVGGNTEAFF. The CDR3 DNA sequence: TGTGCCAGCAGCTTAGTGGGGGGGAACACTGAAGCTTTCTTT.

The chain links TRBV30 to TRBJ1-3; D unclear. The CDR3 has 12 residues. Germline V gives CDR1 GTSNPN, CDR2 SVGIG (reference sequence). V lost 5 bases and J lost 4, with 9 bases in between. The CDR3 protein is CAWSVAGNTIYF. The CDR3 DNA is TGTGCCTGGTCGGTTGCGGGAAACACCATATATTTT.

This chain joins TRBV24-1 and TRBJ2-3; TRBD1 aligns across 7 bases. Per the germline V gene, CDR1 is KGHDR and CDR2 is SFDVKD. V lost 5 bases, J lost 3 bases, and 1 base stayed unmatched. This CDR3 is 13 amino acids long. The CDR3 reads CATSGQGTDTQYF. The CDR3 coding sequence is TGTGCCACCAGTGGACAGGGAACAGATACGCAGTATTTT.

The chain carries TRBV14 and TRBJ2-1; D is perhaps TRBD2 (7 bases). The CDR3 totals 18 residues. Between the trimmed V and J ends, which lost 2 bases and 0 bases, there was a span of 17 bases. CDR1 is SGHDN, CDR2 FVKESK, per germline. CDR3 in amino acids: CASSQIRAGARSYNEQFF. DNA of the CDR3: TGTGCCAGCAGCCAAATACGGGCGGGGGCTCGCTCCTACAATGAGCAGTTCTTC.

This clone was seen only once. The chain combines TRBV10-3 with TRBJ2-5; the match to TRBD2 covers 11 bases. V lost 7 bases and J lost 4; bases outside the gene matches: 2. Germline CDR1 ENHRY, CDR2 SYGVKD. CDR3 size: 13 residues. In DNA form, the CDR3 reads TGTGCCATCAATAGCGGGGGGGGAGAGACCCAGTACTTC. Amino acid sequence: CAINSGGGETQYF.

The chain couples TRBV9 to TRBJ1-1, with D possibly TRBD1 on 6 matching bases. Between the trimmed V and J ends, which lost 1 base and 5 bases, there was a span of 12 bases. Germline lookup yields CDR1 SGDLS and CDR2 YYNGEE. The CDR3 extends over 14 amino acids. The CDR3 DNA follows: TGTGCCAGCAGCGTAACATCAGGGGTGACTGAAGCTTTCTTT. This translates into CASSVTSGVTEAFF.

CDR3 protein: CASSRGGTGSYEQYV. In nucleotides, the CDR3 is TGTGCCAGCAGCCGAGGAGGGACCGGTTCCTACGAGCAGTACGTC. The chain couples TRBV11-2 to TRBJ2-7, with D perhaps TRBD2 (6 bases). The CDR3 contains 15 residues. V was cut by 5 bases and J by 1 base, with 15 bases left in between. CDR1 is SGHAT and CDR2 is FQNNGV in the germline V gene.

This clone has just a few counts. The J gene is TRBJ2-2, the V gene TRBV6-5, with 10 bases lining up with TRBD1. This CDR3 has 15 residues. Trimming took 8 bases from V and 5 from J; bases not matched to a gene: 8. Germline CDR1 reads MNHEY; CDR2 reads SVGAGI. The CDR3 DNA follows: TGTGCCAGCCTACCGCGGGACAGGGGAACCGGGGAGCTGTTTTTT. Its translation is CASLPRDRGTGELFF.

The chain is built from TRBV10-1 and TRBJ2-1, with a weak D call TRBD1 (5 bases). This CDR3 contains 12 residues. Trimming took off 3 bases at V and 9 bases at J, with 9 bases between the two ends. Germline CDR1 is WNHNN and CDR2 is SYGVQD (reference sequence). CDR3 coding DNA: TGCGCCAGCAGTGACCCAGGGTTTGAGCAGTTCTTC. It is translated as CASSDPGFEQFF.

The chain has TRBV6-1 and TRBJ1-2; 7 positions agree with TRBD1. V gave up 2 bases and J gave up 6 bases; unmatched junction bases: 0. The length of the CDR3 is 12 residues. Germline V gene sequence: CDR1 MNHNS, CDR2 SASEGT. The CDR3 loop reads CASSETGDGYTF. The CDR3 nucleotides are TGTGCCAGCAGTGAAACAGGGGATGGCTACACCTTC.

This clone has just a few counts. The J gene is TRBJ2-2, the V gene TRBV9; D remains unclear. V was pared by 3 bases and J by 1 base, with 4 bases between. The CDR3 has 13 residues. Germline V lookup: CDR1 SGDLS, CDR2 YYNGEE. The CDR3 region has the DNA TGTGCCAGCAGCGCGGTGAACACCGGGGAGCTGTTTTTT. Translated: CASSAVNTGELFF. The full variable domain, its missing parts supplied by reference TRBV9 and TRBJ2-2, is DSGVTQTPKHLITATGQRVTLRCSPRSGDLSVYWYQQSLDQGLQFLIQYYNGEERAKGNILERFSAQQFPDLHSELNLSSLELGDSALYFCASSAVNTGELFFGEGSRLTVL.

The chain carries TRBV18 and TRBJ2-3, with D perhaps TRBD1 (8 bases). CDR3 length: 16 amino acids. The V gene lost 6 bases and the J gene lost 4 bases, with 20 bases spanning the gap. Germline lookup yields CDR1 KGHSH and CDR2 LQKENI. The CDR3 loop is CASSSGQGGSSDTQYF. In DNA, the CDR3 is TGTGCCAGCTCCTCCGGACAGGGAGGGAGCTCAGATACGCAGTATTTT.

The V and J genes are TRBV18 and TRBJ2-5, with D tentatively TRBD1 (6 bases). This CDR3 comprises 13 residues. Germline CDR1 is KGHSH and CDR2 is LQKENI. The ends were cut back, 4 bases at V and 1 base at J, with 7 bases in the middle. The CDR3 DNA follows: TGTGCCAGCTCACGGGACATCCAAGAGACCCAGTACTTC. The encoded protein is CASSRDIQETQYF. Full variable domain (missing parts from reference TRBV18 and TRBJ2-5): NAGVMQNPRHLVRRRGQEARLRCSPMKGHSHVYWYRQLPEEGLKFMVYLQKENIIDESGMPKERFSAEFPKEGPSILRIQQVVRGDSAAYFCASSRDIQETQYFGPGTRLLVL.